This TCR beta chain was observed in a study of blood T cell repertoires in COVID-19. The overall study: The samples span acute and convalescent COVID-19 from the United States, Italy and Spain. The analysed material was cDNA or gDNA that came from T cells, B-cell-depleted T cells, or PBMCs.

Original methodology: Reference gene primer amplification in the assay estimated nucleated cell counts. TCRdb's copy holds only in-frame clones and misses some; the assay was immunoSEQ multiplex PCR. V and J calls and clone size are given by that table; D and trimming were obtained from the DNA. The sample yields over 100,000 clones, approximately 80% seen once. The CDR3 extends over 12 amino acids. Deletions cut 6 bases from V and 13 bases from J, with 16 bases between. In germline, CDR1 is MNHEY, CDR2 SVGEGT. This chain joins TRBV6-2 or TRBV6-3 and TRBJ1-5; D remains unclear. Specimen: peripheral blood. The clonotype was recovered from a man aged 55-75 years with acute or convalescent COVID-19. The CDR3 protein is CASSNPLSPQHF. CDR3 DNA sequence: TGTGCCAGCAGCAACCCCCTAAGTCCGCAGCATTTT.